This T cell receptor beta chain is drawn from a study of T cell responses to AZD1222 COVID-19 vaccine. The table came from immunoSEQ multiplex PCR; TCRdb's copy has only in-frame clones and leaves some out. This repertoire shows some 130,000 clones, about nine tenths found once; its top ten account for 0.9% to 1.2%. The CDR3 contains 14 residues. Trimming shortened V by 4 bases and J by 3 bases, and 9 bases separated the two germline ends. Germline lookup yields CDR1 KGHDR and CDR2 SFDVKD. Material: peripheral blood, obtained 28 days after the second AZD1222 dose. The chain is built from TRBV24-1 and TRBJ1-5; unclear D gene. The sequence was collected from an adult who received the AZD1222 COVID-19 vaccine. CDR3 amino acids: CATSDVASNQPQHF. DNA of the CDR3: TGTGCCACCAGTGACGTAGCTTCCAATCAGCCCCAGCATTTT.